The 23 T cell receptor beta chains presented below share a single source sample, sequenced in a study of post-analysis software for immune sequencing data. Libraries were made from TCR beta cDNA, and they carried unique molecular identifiers. TCRdb ran MiXCR on the PCR reads and lists one entry per CDR3 protein. The table includes 800,000 to 950,000 distinct CDR3 sequences, approximately 50% detected once. No antigen is known for these receptors. Overall study findings and caveats: Roughly 5 TRBV segments occurring more often in patients than controls included TRBV5-6, TRBV5-1 and TRBV20-1.

Specimen: blood. These receptor sequences come from a girl between 5 and 17 years old with multiple sclerosis.

The chain couples TRBV29-1 to TRBJ2-1; 8 nucleotides match TRBD1. Germline CDR1 and CDR2: SQVTM and ANQGSEA. The CDR3 length is 13 residues. The ends lost 4 bases at V and 5 bases at J; junction bases unmatched: 4. The CDR3 DNA sequence: TGCAGCGTTGGTGGACAGGGACACAATGAGCAGTTCTTC. Translated: CSVGGQGHNEQFF.

The V and J genes are TRBV6-6 and TRBJ2-5; D unresolved. The better agreement between TRBJ2-7 and the DNA end casts doubt on the J call. The CDR3 loop spans 13 amino acids. CDR1 MNHNY and CDR2 SVGAGI come from the germline V gene (reference sequence). The CDR3 DNA reads as TGTGCCAGCAGTTACTCTGTCTTGTACGAGCAGTACTTC. This codes for CASSYSVLYEQYF.

V usage is TRBV5-1 and J usage is TRBJ2-7; D gene ambiguous. The V gene's germline CDR1 is SGHRS and CDR2 YFSETQ. There are 15 residues in the CDR3. V was trimmed by 0 bases and J by 6 bases, leaving 16 bases between them. The CDR3: CASSLAPGLVGEQYF. DNA of the CDR3: TGCGCCAGCAGCTTGGCCCCAGGATTGGTGGGCGAGCAGTACTTC.

V and J are TRBV3-1 and TRBJ2-1; 8 bases map to TRBD1. CDR3 length: 15 residues. The V segment lost 6 bases and the J segment 2 bases; nucleotides outside the gene matches: 6. From germline, CDR1 is LGHDT and CDR2 YNNKEL (reference sequence). CDR3 amino acids: CASREDRAAYNEQFF. In DNA form, the CDR3 reads TGTGCCAGCAGGGAGGACAGGGCAGCCTACAATGAGCAGTTCTTC.

The chain is built from TRBV2 and TRBJ2-6; 8 bases align to TRBD1. The CDR3 totals 17 residues. With 3 bases clipped from V and 0 bases from J, the junction kept 4 bases outside the gene matches. Germline CDR1 SNHLY, CDR2 FYNNEI. DNA of the CDR3: TGTGCCAGCAGTGAGTTAACAGGGGGCTCTGGGGCCAACGTCCTGACTTTC. Protein sequence: CASSELTGGSGANVLTF.

This clonotype was picked up a small number of times. At one end, the junction sequence differs from germline, possibly due to a read error. The rearrangement uses TRBV5-1 and TRBJ1-5, with 7 bases that match TRBD1. The CDR3 is made up of 14 amino acids. Germline lookup yields CDR1 SGHRS and CDR2 YFSETQ. This CDR3 is CASSLVQGDQPQHF. CDR3 bases: TGTGCCAGCAGCTTAGTGCAGGGGGATCAGCCCCAGCATTTT.

The gene calls are TRBV7-8 and TRBJ2-1, with 8 positions matching TRBD1. V gave up 5 bases and J gave up 7 bases; unmatched junction bases: 10. Germline V gene lookup returns CDR1 SGHVS and CDR2 FQNEAQ. The CDR3 length is 15 residues. DNA of the CDR3: TGTGCCAGCAGCCCATGGACAGGGCCGGGGAATGAGCAGTTCTTC. Encoded protein: CASSPWTGPGNEQFF.

The chain uses TRBV12-3 or TRBV12-4 and TRBJ2-7, with 8 bases identical to TRBD2. CDR3 length: 14 residues. V lost 8 bases and J lost 6; bases outside the gene matches: 12. CDR3 nucleotide sequence: TGTGCCAGCCGGGTACGGGGGGGGCCCCCCGAGCAGTACTTC. Encoded protein: CASRVRGGPPEQYF.

Comments on this clonotype: Mismatch with germline at one junction end may stem from a read error. This chain connects TRBV5-5 to TRBJ2-6; D not resolved. CDR3 size: 17 residues. Per the germline V gene, CDR1 is SGHKS and CDR2 is YYEKEE (reference sequence). Here the CDR3 DNA reads TGTGCCGGCAGCAGTTCAGGCCATAGAGGTGGGGCCAACGTCCTGACTTTC. Protein product: CAGSSSGHRGGANVLTF.

A few counts support this clonotype. CDR3 nucleotides: TGCAGTGCCCGACCGTCTGTTCACTATGGCTACACCTTC. It yields the protein CSARPSVHYGYTF. The genes are TRBV20-1 and TRBJ1-2; no reliable D call. This CDR3 comprises 13 residues. Trimming removed 6 bases at V and 3 bases at J, with 14 bases between. CDR1 is DFQATT, CDR2 SNEGSKA, per germline (reference sequence).

The chain recombines TRBV12-5 with TRBJ2-1; D is possibly TRBD2 (5 bases). The CDR3 has 14 residues. Germline V lookup: CDR1 LGHNT, CDR2 FRNRAP. V was pared by 6 bases and J by 5 bases, with 14 bases between. The CDR3 reads CASGHGIGHNEQFF. The CDR3 DNA is TGTGCTAGTGGACACGGGATTGGGCACAATGAGCAGTTCTTC.

This clonotype was detected a few times. The chain recombines TRBV20-1 with TRBJ2-5; D not resolved. This CDR3 contains 11 residues. Per germline, CDR1 DFQATT and CDR2 SNEGSKA (reference sequence). V was cut by 6 bases and J by 2 bases, with 7 bases left in between. CDR3 in DNA: TGCAGTGCAATGAAACAAGAGACCCAGTACTTC. Translated, it gives CSAMKQETQYF.

V and J are TRBV29-1 and TRBJ2-7; 10 bases fit TRBD2. Germline values: CDR1 SQVTM, CDR2 ANQGSEA. The CDR3 has 14 amino acids. Germline trimming cut 4 bases from V and 3 bases from J; bases unmatched to any gene: 6. CDR3 loop: CSVALLAGSYEQYF. As DNA, the CDR3 is TGCAGCGTTGCCCTACTAGCGGGAAGCTACGAGCAGTACTTC.

This clonotype was detected only a few times. The gene calls are TRBV5-1 and TRBJ2-7; no clear D. This CDR3 has 14 residues. CDR1 SGHRS and CDR2 YFSETQ come from the germline V gene. The V end was cut by 6 bases, the J end by 0 bases, with 13 bases between. CDR3 DNA sequence: TGCGCCAGCACCCAGCAGGCCAGCTCCTACGAGCAGTACTTC. Translation gives CASTQQASSYEQYF.

The chain has TRBV7-6 and TRBJ2-1; 8 positions agree with TRBD2. The junction had 8 bases not matched to a gene; V was cut back by 4 bases and J by 6 bases. Germline CDR1 is SGHVS and CDR2 is FNYEAQ. This CDR3 contains 15 residues. DNA for the CDR3: TGTGCCAGCAGCTACGGGGCGGGAGGATCCAATGAGCAGTTCTTC. Translating gives CASSYGAGGSNEQFF.

There are a few counts of this clonotype. V usage is TRBV29-1 and J usage is TRBJ2-7, with 7 bases fitting TRBD2. V dropped 5 bases and J dropped 2; count of bases not matched to a gene: 3. From germline, CDR1 is SQVTM and CDR2 ANQGSEA. This CDR3 is 12 amino acids long. The CDR3 region has the DNA TGCAGCGTTCGTGCGGGAGCCTACGAGCAGTACTTC. This codes for CSVRAGAYEQYF.

This chain links TRBV29-1 with TRBJ2-1; D is possibly TRBD2 (6 bases). Germline V gene data show CDR1 as SQVTM and CDR2 as ANQGSEA. The CDR3 is 15 residues long. The V end was cut by 7 bases, the J end by 0 bases, with 16 bases between. This CDR3 reads CSATSGRSSYNEQFF. The CDR3 nucleotides are TGCAGCGCAACGAGCGGGCGAAGCTCCTACAATGAGCAGTTCTTC.

V and J are TRBV7-9 and TRBJ2-3; D call uncertain. Germline V gene sequence: CDR1 SEHNR, CDR2 FQNEAQ (reference sequence). This CDR3 contains 16 residues. Trimming cost V 2 bases and J 2 bases, with 14 bases left between them. Here the CDR3 reads CASSLLTSENTDTQYF. The CDR3 DNA reads as TGTGCCAGCAGCTTACTTACGTCAGAGAACACAGATACGCAGTATTTT.

The CDR3 loop reads CASSLTGGAQETQYF. The CDR3 DNA follows: TGTGCCAGCAGCTTAACGGGGGGGGCGCAAGAGACCCAGTACTTC. The V call is TRBV13, the J call TRBJ2-5; 8 nucleotides match TRBD2. Trimming removed 2 bases from V and 2 bases from J; junction bases left unmatched: 4. The germline CDR1 and CDR2 sequences are PRHDT and FYEKMQ (reference sequence). The CDR3 consists of 15 residues.

The rearrangement uses TRBV2 and TRBJ1-5; the match to TRBD1 covers 7 bases. Trimming cost V 7 bases and J 6 bases; bases outside gene matches: 6. Germline lookup yields CDR1 SNHLY and CDR2 FYNNEI. The CDR3 covers 13 residues. The CDR3 DNA sequence: TGTGCCAGCACCCTACAGGGGACTCAGCCCCAGCATTTT. As protein: CASTLQGTQPQHF.

The chain carries TRBV12-3 or TRBV12-4 and TRBJ2-5; tentative D call: TRBD1 (5 bases). The CDR3 extends over 13 amino acids. V lost 7 bases, J lost 2 bases, and 11 bases lay in between. This CDR3 reads CASTHRIQETQYF. CDR3 sequence (DNA): TGTGCCAGCACCCACAGGATTCAAGAGACCCAGTACTTC.

In this sample, this clonotype turned up a few times. The rearrangement joins TRBV7-2 to TRBJ2-1; TRBD2 matches at 8 bases. The germline V gene has CDR1 SGHTA and CDR2 FQGNSA. With 2 bases clipped from V and 5 bases from J, the junction kept 8 bases outside the gene matches. The CDR3 consists of 16 residues. This CDR3 is CASSLRFEAGDNEQFF. CDR3 in DNA: TGTGCCAGCAGCTTAAGGTTTGAAGCGGGAGACAATGAGCAGTTCTTC. The variable domain in full, with the rest retrieved from reference TRBV7-2 and TRBJ2-1, is GAGVSQSPSNKVTEKGKDVELRCDPISGHTALYWYRQSLGQGLEFLIYFQGNSAPDKSGLPSDRFSAERTGGSVSTLTIQRTQQEDSAVYLCASSLRFEAGDNEQFFGPGTRLTVL.

This clonotype was counted between two and nine times. The CDR3 nucleotides read TGTGCCAGCAGCTTCTTGGGGGGCCGGACAGATACGCAGTATTTT. Residues: CASSFLGGRTDTQYF. The rearrangement joins TRBV5-6 to TRBJ2-3; either TRBD1 or TRBD2 may supply D (6 bases each). The V and J ends lost 2 bases and 3 bases respectively, with 13 bases between them. Per the germline V gene, CDR1 is SGHDT and CDR2 is YYEEEE. There are 15 residues in the CDR3.